The 14 T cell receptor beta chains in this list originate from one sample, sequenced in a study of blood T cell repertoires in COVID-19. Produced via immunoSEQ multiplex PCR; TCRdb's table is partial and in-frame only. The data show around 200,000 clones, roughly 90% seen once. The sample taken for sequencing was PBMCs or T cells enriched from blood (not recorded which). Receptors originate from a man younger than 30 with acute COVID-19.

The rearrangement joins TRBV15 to TRBJ1-1; D might be TRBD1 (6 bases). Between the trimmed V and J ends, which lost 2 bases and 5 bases, there was a span of 24 bases. From germline, CDR1 is LNHNV and CDR2 YYDKDF (reference sequence). The length of the CDR3 is 18 residues. CDR3 sequence: CATSRSTLGGSWLTEAFF. In DNA, the CDR3 is TGTGCCACCAGCAGATCTACTCTTGGGGGCTCATGGTTGACTGAAGCTTTCTTT.

The V and J genes are TRBV28 and TRBJ1-5; D perhaps matches TRBD1 (5 bases). The CDR3 consists of 14 residues. Germline assignment: CDR1 MDHEN and CDR2 SYDVKM. V was shortened by 6 bases and J by 2 bases, with 11 bases between the two germline ends. CDR3 in amino acids: CASSFVGGNQPQHF. CDR3 nucleotide sequence: TGTGCCAGCAGCTTCGTAGGGGGCAATCAGCCCCAGCATTTT.

The V gene is TRBV7-2, the J gene TRBJ2-2; 14 nucleotides align to TRBD2. The CDR3 length is 17 residues. Losses at the gene ends were 1 base for V and 7 bases for J; bases not matched to a gene: 5. Germline CDR1 reads SGHTA; CDR2 reads FQGNSA. The CDR3 region has the DNA TGTGCCAGCAGCTTAGGACTAGCGGGAGGGCCTGGCGGGGAGCTGTTTTTT. Encoded protein: CASSLGLAGGPGGELFF.

The chain uses TRBV12-3 or TRBV12-4 and TRBJ1-2; 7 bases map to TRBD1. With 5 bases clipped from V and 3 bases from J, the junction kept 3 bases outside the gene matches. The CDR3 has 13 residues. CDR3 region: CASSPGTDYGYTF. The CDR3 nucleotides read TGTGCCAGCAGTCCCGGGACAGACTATGGCTACACCTTC.

The chain has TRBV6-5 and TRBJ2-1; no clear D. Trimming took off 0 bases at V and 0 bases at J, with 9 bases between the two ends. Germline V lookup: CDR1 MNHEY, CDR2 SVGAGI. CDR3 size: 16 residues. CDR3 protein: CASSYSTMSSYNEQFF. The CDR3 bases are TGTGCCAGCAGTTACTCTACGATGAGCTCCTACAATGAGCAGTTCTTC.

This chain uses TRBV27 with TRBJ2-2; D remains ambiguous. The CDR3 sequence is 12 residues long. The V end lost 5 bases, the J end lost 7 bases, and 8 bases lay between the germline ends. Germline assignment: CDR1 MNHEY and CDR2 SMNVEV (reference sequence). In DNA, the CDR3 is TGTGCCAGCAGTCCCCACGGCGGGGAGCTGTTTTTT. As protein: CASSPHGGELFF.

This clone was seen repeatedly, ten times or more. V and J are TRBV30 and TRBJ2-7; 11 nucleotides align to TRBD1. V lost 3 bases to trimming and J lost 1 base; unmatched junction nucleotides: 2. The CDR3 totals 14 residues. Germline CDR1 and CDR2: GTSNPN and SVGIG (reference sequence). The CDR3 spells CAWRGTGGSYEQYF. The CDR3 coding sequence is TGTGCCTGGAGAGGGACAGGGGGGTCCTACGAGCAGTACTTC.

With regard to this clone: Different DNA sequences within this sample yield the same CDR3. The V and J genes are TRBV9 and TRBJ1-5; the D gene is possibly TRBD1 (6 bases). The CDR3 has 15 residues. Per the germline V gene, CDR1 is SGDLS and CDR2 is YYNGEE. With 0 bases removed from V and 6 bases from J, the gap between germline ends came to 13 bases. The CDR3 spells CASSVGGGAGQPQHF. CDR3 in DNA: TGTGCCAGCAGCGTAGGTGGGGGGGCCGGTCAGCCCCAGCATTTT.

CDR3 loop: CAWSSLAYEQYF. The CDR3 DNA follows: TGTGCCTGGAGTAGCCTCGCCTACGAGCAGTACTTC. V gene TRBV30 combines with J gene TRBJ2-7; no definite D call. Trimming cost V 2 bases and J 2 bases, with 7 bases left between them. This CDR3 has 12 residues. CDR1 and CDR2 from the germline V gene are GTSNPN and SVGIG (reference sequence).

The CDR3 DNA follows: TGTGCCAGTAGTATAGACCCGCCGGACAAACTTCTCCCTTATGGCTACACCTTC. As protein: CASSIDPPDKLLPYGYTF. This chain links TRBV19 with TRBJ1-2, with a possible D match to TRBD1 (5 bases). Per the germline V gene, CDR1 is LNHDA and CDR2 is SQIVND (reference sequence). The CDR3 sequence is 18 residues long. Trimming removed 0 bases at V and 5 bases at J, with 22 bases between.

V and J are TRBV6-2 or TRBV6-3 and TRBJ1-2, with D possibly TRBD1 on 5 matching bases. CDR1 is MNHEY and CDR2 is SVGEGT in the germline V gene. The ends were cut back, 6 bases at V and 2 bases at J, with 10 bases in the middle. The CDR3 sequence is 13 residues long. CDR3 sequence: CASSAGLNYGYTF. The CDR3 nucleotides are TGTGCCAGCAGCGCAGGGCTGAACTATGGCTACACCTTC.

The chain couples TRBV7-2 to TRBJ1-1, with D hard to call. Trimming took 2 bases from V and 4 from J, leaving 11 bases between them. The germline V gene encodes CDR1 SGHTA and CDR2 FQGNSA. This CDR3 comprises 14 residues. Written as DNA, the CDR3 is TGTGCCAGCAGCTTACCCCAGGCTCCCACTGAAGCTTTCTTT. Translating gives CASSLPQAPTEAFF.

A note on this clone: Its ends do not fully match the called genes, so a read error is possible. The rearrangement joins TRBV27 to TRBJ1-2; the D gene is possibly TRBD1 (5 bases). The CDR3 consists of 17 residues. Germline V gene data show CDR1 as MNHEY and CDR2 as SMNVEV (reference sequence). The CDR3 loop reads CTSSSAFLGTSDNGYTF. In DNA form, the CDR3 reads TGTACCAGCAGTTCCGCATTTTTAGGGACTTCGGACAATGGCTACACCTTC.

CDR3 sequence: CASSGLLAGGEVQYF. In nucleotides, the CDR3 is TGTGCCAGCAGCGGGTTACTAGCGGGAGGGGAAGTGCAGTACTTC. The chain joins TRBV9 to TRBJ2-7, with 13 bases matching TRBD2. The CDR3 totals 15 residues. Germline V lookup: CDR1 SGDLS, CDR2 YYNGEE. Germline trimming cut 3 bases from V and 9 bases from J; bases unmatched to any gene: 9.